This record concerns one TCR beta chain sequence. This entry is derived from a study of shared clonotypes between healthy human individuals. Clones were sequenced by immunoSEQ multiplex PCR, and TCRdb holds only the in-frame ones, with some missing. Of around 980,000 clones in the sample, around 78% were seen once. The receptor's source is a man aged 18 to 29 in good health. Some clones in this sample may be carry-over from other donors' samples. The sequencing sample was made of memory CD4+ T cells from PBMCs. Noted subset: CD45RA-negative fraction.

This CDR3 reads CASRRRVQETQYF. The CDR3 region has the DNA TGTGCCAGCAGACGCAGGGTACAAGAGACCCAGTACTTC. The chain employs TRBV28 and TRBJ2-5; D may be TRBD1 (5 bases). V was trimmed by 6 bases and J by 2 bases, leaving 10 bases between them. Germline CDR1 and CDR2: MDHEN and SYDVKM. CDR3 size: 13 residues.